This T cell receptor (beta chain) derives from a study of T cell repertoires in ileal Crohn's disease. Time point noted: neoterminal ileum biopsy at postoperative endoscopy, about 6 months after surgery. Germline CDR1 SGHNT, CDR2 YENEEA. There are 13 residues in the CDR3. The ends were cut back, 1 base at V and 7 bases at J, with 9 bases in the middle. This clone has a single count. Some clones are missing from TCRdb's copy, which holds only in-frame ones; the method was immunoSEQ multiplex PCR. The sample has about 9,400 clones, around 82% seen once. The sample consisted of ileal tissue. This TCR was sampled from an adult with Crohn's disease. The chain uses TRBV11-3 and TRBJ2-3, with a weak D call TRBD2 (5 bases). The CDR3 region has the DNA TGTGCCAGCAGCTTAGGATCGGGGAATACGCAGTATTTT. Translating it yields CASSLGSGNTQYF.